The rows below give T cell receptor beta chains drawn from one sample of a study of response to subunit inactivated influenza vaccine. TCRdb reanalysed the RT-PCR reads using MiXCR and keeps one entry per CDR3 protein. The data contain roughly 710,000 distinct CDR3 sequences, less than 15% of them singletons. The sample consisted of PBMCs from blood, taken 14 to 15 days before vaccination. The receptors come from a man in his fifties or sixties who received an inactivated influenza vaccine. CDR3s include the opening cysteine and the closing phenylalanine or tryptophan.

v_call	j_call	cdr3_aa
TRBV20-1	TRBJ2-7	CSALSGRANSEQYF
TRBV20-1	TRBJ2-7	CSAEWQGAYEQYF
TRBV6-1	TRBJ2-4	CASRGHEVEGKNIQYF
TRBV29-1	TRBJ2-7	CSVIGQTYEQYF
TRBV6-5	TRBJ2-1	CASSYSSPGTSPGFF
TRBV7-9	TRBJ1-5	CASSQDRGDINQPQHF
TRBV4-3	TRBJ1-4	CASKHSGTGTKEKLFF
TRBV12-3/TRBV12-4	TRBJ1-1	CASSSRDRTTEAFF
TRBV27	TRBJ2-1	CASRRTSGHNEQFF
TRBV19	TRBJ2-5	CASATGDRGTETQYF
TRBV19	TRBJ2-1	CASSSGSSYNEQFF
TRBV4-3	TRBJ2-5	CASSQEIGGETQYF
TRBV29-1	TRBJ2-2	CSVGLAGGPGELFF
TRBV6-5	TRBJ2-7	CASSSLPAGLSYEQYF
TRBV30	TRBJ2-1	CACRPRTSGGSEQFF
TRBV11-2	TRBJ2-1	CASSSNLNSGRTSKSSYNEQFF
TRBV5-1	TRBJ2-3	CASSLMGQGRTDTQYF
TRBV7-2	TRBJ2-5	CASSLQASGQETQYF
TRBV30	TRBJ2-3	CAWSLRAGADTQYF
TRBV6-1	TRBJ1-2	CASNEVLDRDYGYTF
TRBV9	TRBJ2-7	CASSVGSSGRFNEQYF
TRBV10-3	TRBJ2-1	CAISESLEGNEQFF
TRBV3-1	TRBJ2-5	CASSQEGGLAGVAETQYF
TRBV25-1	TRBJ1-2	CASSDQQGASYGYTF
TRBV5-1	TRBJ1-1	CASSLAGVKNTEAFF
TRBV4-2	TRBJ2-7	CASSQEGTGSGDEQYF
TRBV20-1	TRBJ2-3	CSARPPLAGAGTDTQYF
TRBV4-3	TRBJ2-2	CASSQEHRRATGELFF
TRBV7-2	TRBJ2-7	CASSSAASYEQYF
TRBV11-1	TRBJ2-7	CASSIQPGAVGWEYEQYF
TRBV11-2	TRBJ2-3	CASSSLRTGSSTDTQYF
TRBV5-4	TRBJ1-1	CASSTGTGFNTEAFF
TRBV6-2/TRBV6-3	TRBJ2-7	CASQTGPHEQYF
TRBV10-3	TRBJ2-1	CAISSRDRYNEQFF
TRBV20-1	TRBJ2-3	CSARDYSGNQDTQYF
TRBV20-1	TRBJ1-5	CSARVGAALRQPQHF
TRBV12-3/TRBV12-4	TRBJ1-4	CASSSATGTAIGKLFF
TRBV7-9	TRBJ2-7	CASSLVQGREYEQYF
TRBV12-3/TRBV12-4	TRBJ1-6	CASSRTVGSPLHF
TRBV2	TRBJ2-7	CASSESGGGGDEQYF
TRBV12-3/TRBV12-4	TRBJ2-3	CASSPWDTDTQYF
TRBV24-1	TRBJ2-1	CATSGRMNNEQFF
TRBV20-1	TRBJ1-1	CSAADSMNTEAFF
TRBV20-1	TRBJ2-1	CSARDQGGGLRIEQFF
TRBV2	TRBJ2-2	CASEGSGRNTGELFF
TRBV6-2/TRBV6-3	TRBJ2-7	CASSYDSSSYEQYF
TRBV20-1	TRBJ2-1	CSASSDREEQFF
TRBV5-1	TRBJ2-4	CASSRSGSKNIQYF
TRBV4-3	TRBJ2-6	CASSQHNRVGANVLTF
TRBV4-3	TRBJ1-2	CASSQDRRNYGYTF
TRBV24-1	TRBJ2-1	CATSETGAHHYNEQFF
TRBV6-2/TRBV6-3	TRBJ2-3	CASSPNDRGRSTDTQYF
TRBV10-3	TRBJ1-6	CAISAMGGTLHF